This T cell receptor (beta chain) comes out of a study of T cell repertoires in cytomegalovirus infection. Across the whole study: An indication of both CMV infection and matching HLA type came from public TCR beta signatures.

In TCRdb, the reads were re-called with MiXCR into one record per CDR3 protein. Here the sample spans 700,000 to 950,000 distinct CDR3 sequences, around a third being singletons. This CDR3 spans 13 amino acids. Trimming shortened V by 3 bases and J by 9 bases, and 13 bases separated the two germline ends. The V gene's germline CDR1 is WNHNN and CDR2 SYGVQD (reference sequence). This clonotype was seen a handful of times. Its antigen is as yet unknown. Whole-study findings and limits: Carriage of CMV together with the relevant HLA was identifiable through cumulative public TCR beta family frequency. HLA-C-restricted TCR beta clonotypes specific for CMV led the ex vivo response.

The starting material was cultured CD8+ T cells from PBMCs, obtained from culture after CMV antigen stimulation. The TCR sequence derives from a human donor in good health (CMV status not recorded). Some clones in this sample may be carry-over from other donors' samples. The chain has TRBV10-1 and TRBJ2-3; D is ambiguous. The chain's CDR3 is CASSDAAYSTQYF. Written as DNA, the CDR3 is TGCGCCAGCAGTGATGCAGCTTATAGCACGCAGTATTTT.